The 14 T cell receptor beta chains below all came from one sample that was sequenced in a study of blood T cell repertoires in COVID-19 (dated by TCRdb to between 2020 and 2021). Library preparation used the immunoSEQ multiplex PCR assay. The immuneACCESS repertoire file appears here via TCRdb, limited to in-frame rearrangements. These files lack a portion of the clones; in checked studies, under half of the deficit traces to unresolved V genes, and the cause of the others is not known. For this sample the table gives fewer than 250,000 clones, of which around four fifths were detected only once. 2.5% to 3.5% of the sample is in the top ten clones. Sequenced sample: peripheral blood. All receptors derive from a man aged 50-59 years with active or convalescent COVID-19.

This sequence joins TRBV19 and TRBJ2-1, with 12 nucleotides matching TRBD2. The CDR3 covers 15 residues. V gave up 6 bases and J gave up 9 bases; unmatched junction bases: 9. CDR1 and CDR2 (germline): LNHDA, SQIVND (reference sequence). This chain's CDR3 is CASSIASGRASEQFF. The DNA for the CDR3 is TGTGCCAGTAGCATTGCTAGCGGGAGGGCCAGTGAGCAGTTCTTC.

The V gene is TRBV5-8, the J gene TRBJ1-5; 7 nucleotides match TRBD1. V shed 3 bases, J shed 5 bases, and the junction held 11 bases outside the gene matches. This CDR3 has 16 amino acids. Per germline, CDR1 SGHTS and CDR2 YDEGEE. The CDR3, as DNA: TGTGCCAGCAGCTCAGAATTGACAGGGAAGGATCAGCCCCAGCATTTT. It yields the protein CASSSELTGKDQPQHF.

The rearrangement links TRBV3-1 (or the pseudogene TRBV3-2) to TRBJ1-2; no firm D call. The ends were cut back, 2 bases at V and 5 bases at J, with 12 bases in the middle. The length of the CDR3 is 14 residues. Per the germline V gene, CDR1 is LGHDT and CDR2 is YNNKEL (reference sequence). The CDR3 sequence: CASSQRAGLYGYTF. CDR3 in DNA: TGTGCCAGCAGCCAACGCGCAGGATTATATGGCTACACCTTC.

This chain connects TRBV3-1 (or the pseudogene TRBV3-2) to TRBJ2-7; TRBD2 agrees at 7 bases. After removal of 1 base from V and 4 bases from J, the junction contained 4 bases not matched to a gene. The CDR3 runs 14 residues. Germline CDR1 LGHDT, CDR2 YNNKEL (reference sequence). For the CDR3, the DNA is TGTGCCAGCAGCCAAGGGACTAGGCGTTACGAGCAGTACTTC. As protein: CASSQGTRRYEQYF.

The rearrangement links TRBV5-6 to TRBJ1-2, with D perhaps TRBD1 (6 bases). V was cut by 3 bases and J by 10 bases, with 13 bases left in between. CDR1 and CDR2 (germline): SGHDT, YYEEEE. CDR3 length: 12 amino acids. The CDR3, as DNA: TGTGCCAGCAGCTACACAGGGCGGGTCTACACCTTC. Amino acid sequence: CASSYTGRVYTF.

The rearrangement uses TRBV28 and TRBJ1-5; no firm D call. Trimming removed 2 bases from V and 8 bases from J, with 13 bases in between. CDR1 MDHEN and CDR2 SYDVKM come from the germline V gene. The CDR3 contains 14 residues. The CDR3: CASSLMAREKPQHF. The CDR3 region has the DNA TGTGCCAGCAGTTTAATGGCTCGGGAGAAGCCCCAGCATTTT.

This clone was counted a few times. The chain combines TRBV27 with TRBJ2-5; maybe TRBD2 (6 bases). The V gene lost 3 bases and the J gene lost 5 bases, with 22 bases spanning the gap. CDR3 length: 17 residues. CDR1 is MNHEY and CDR2 is SMNVEV in the germline V gene (reference sequence). In nucleotides, the CDR3 is TGTGCCAGCAGTTTCGTTTTGGGGACTCTAATAACGGAGACCCAGTACTTC. Encoded protein: CASSFVLGTLITETQYF.

The CDR3 loop reads CASSQGKDLNTEAFF. The DNA of the CDR3 is TGTGCCAGTAGTCAGGGAAAGGATTTGAACACTGAAGCTTTCTTT. The chain carries TRBV19 and TRBJ1-1; D may be TRBD1 (5 bases). The CDR3 runs 15 residues. V was clipped by 5 bases and J by 0 bases, with 13 bases between them. Germline CDR1 and CDR2: LNHDA and SQIVND (reference sequence).

The chain recombines TRBV24-1 with TRBJ2-1; a weak D match, TRBD1 (5 bases). CDR1 KGHDR and CDR2 SFDVKD come from the germline V gene. CDR3 length: 15 amino acids. V lost 0 bases and J lost 9, with 14 bases in between. The CDR3 coding sequence is TGTGCCACCAGTGATTTGAAGACAGAAGGCAGTGAGCAGTTCTTC. It specifies CATSDLKTEGSEQFF.

The chain employs TRBV27 and TRBJ2-1, with 7 bases that match TRBD1. Germline CDR1 is MNHEY and CDR2 is SMNVEV (reference sequence). The CDR3 spans 15 residues. V was clipped by 4 bases and J by 1 base; unmatched bases: 4. The CDR3 here is CASSSGTASYNEQFF. CDR3 nucleotides: TGTGCCAGCAGTTCCGGGACAGCTTCCTACAATGAGCAGTTCTTC.

V and J are TRBV7-9 and TRBJ2-5; 8 nucleotides match TRBD2. Germline V gene sequence: CDR1 SEHNR, CDR2 FQNEAQ (reference sequence). The CDR3 is 18 amino acids. V lost 5 bases, J lost 1 base, and 15 bases stayed unmatched. CDR3 residues: CASSRARGGGQSQETQYF. The CDR3 DNA is TGTGCCAGCAGCCGAGCGCGGGGCGGGGGGCAAAGCCAAGAGACCCAGTACTTC.

The gene calls are TRBV28 and TRBJ2-7, with D possibly matching TRBD2 (6 bases). This CDR3 spans 16 amino acids. Germline loops: CDR1 MDHEN, CDR2 SYDVKM. Trimming stripped 6 bases from V and 0 bases from J, with 18 bases between. CDR3 coding DNA: TGTGCCAGCAGCAGTATGGGGGACGGGGGCTCCTACGAGCAGTACTTC. It translates to CASSSMGDGGSYEQYF.

In the case of this clone: One end of the junction does not line up with germline, which may come from a read error. J is TRBJ2-1 and V is TRBV7-7; 7 bases agree with TRBD1. The germline V gene encodes CDR1 SSHAT and CDR2 FNYEAQ (reference sequence). This CDR3 region has 14 residues. The CDR3 loop is CASSAWTGYNEQFF. The CDR3, as DNA: TGTGCTAGCAGCGCCTGGACAGGCTACAATGAGCAGTTCTTC.

This chain uses TRBV6-5 with TRBJ1-2; 11 positions agree with TRBD1. Germline V gene sequence: CDR1 MNHEY, CDR2 SVGAGI. The J segment lost 6 bases and the V segment lost 6 bases, leaving 6 bases of the junction unmatched. The length of the CDR3 is 14 residues. The CDR3, as DNA: TGTGCCAGCAGCCCCGGGACAGGGGGGGATGGCTACACCTTC. Translating gives CASSPGTGGDGYTF.